What follows are 9 T cell receptor beta chains derived from one specimen sequenced in a study of T cell responses to AZD1222 COVID-19 vaccine. Method: immunoSEQ multiplex PCR; TCRdb's copy keeps in-frame clones and lacks some. The table shows some 130,000 clones, with roughly nine tenths occurring only once. Specimen: peripheral blood, collected on day 0 of AZD1222 vaccination. The receptors come from an adult in good health.

V usage is TRBV19 and J usage is TRBJ2-5; 7 bases match TRBD2. The CDR3 length is 13 residues. The V gene's germline CDR1 is LNHDA and CDR2 SQIVND (reference sequence). Trimming took 6 bases from V and 1 from J; bases not matched to a gene: 2. CDR3 in DNA: TGTGCCAGTAGGGCTAGCGGCCAAGAGACCCAGTACTTC. Translation: CASRASGQETQYF.

The rearrangement links TRBV2 to TRBJ2-1; D is possibly TRBD1 (6 bases). The CDR3 spans 14 residues. In germline, CDR1 is SNHLY, CDR2 FYNNEI. V was clipped by 7 bases and J by 8 bases, with 18 bases between them. CDR3 loop: CASKEGTAGDEQFF. For the CDR3, the DNA is TGTGCCAGCAAAGAAGGGACGGCAGGGGATGAGCAGTTCTTC.

V usage is TRBV19 and J usage is TRBJ1-5; D possibly corresponds to TRBD1 (5 bases). Trimming removed 5 bases at V and 0 bases at J, with 14 bases between. The CDR3 consists of 16 residues. Germline CDR1 and CDR2: LNHDA and SQIVND (reference sequence). CDR3 amino acids: CASSGFRGSSNQPQHF. As DNA, the CDR3 is TGTGCCAGTAGTGGTTTTAGGGGTAGTAGCAATCAGCCCCAGCATTTT.

This chain joins TRBV3-1 (or the pseudogene TRBV3-2) and TRBJ2-2; no definite D call. Germline CDR1 and CDR2: LGHDT and YNNKEL (reference sequence). The CDR3 has 15 amino acids. V shed 3 bases and J shed 0 bases, with 8 bases lying between them. The CDR3 DNA reads TGTGCCAGCAGCCACCTTACAGCGAACACCGGGGAGCTGTTTTTT. Translation: CASSHLTANTGELFF.

The chain combines TRBV29-1 with TRBJ1-1; D call uncertain. Germline-derived CDR1 and CDR2 are SQVTM and ANQGSEA. Deletions cut 4 bases from V and 6 bases from J, with 6 bases between. There are 10 residues in the CDR3. The DNA for the CDR3 is TGCAGCGTTGGCCCCCCTGAAGCTTTCTTT. It codes for CSVGPPEAFF.

This clone appeared a single time. CDR3 DNA sequence: TGTGCCAGCAGTTTCCTCCCGGGAGAGGTAGATACGCAGTATTTT. This codes for CASSFLPGEVDTQYF. This chain links TRBV27 with TRBJ2-3, with D possibly TRBD2 on 6 matching bases. Germline V gene data show CDR1 as MNHEY and CDR2 as SMNVEV (reference sequence). V shed 3 bases and J shed 5 bases, with 15 bases lying between them. The CDR3 contains 15 residues.

The chain carries TRBV10-3 and TRBJ1-2; the D gene is possibly TRBD1 (5 bases). Germline CDR1 reads ENHRY; CDR2 reads SYGVKD. V lost 4 bases to trimming and J lost 8 bases, with 17 bases between them. The CDR3 runs 14 residues. The DNA of the CDR3 is TGTGCCATCAGTGGGGGGGGATACTCGGAGGGCTACACCTTC. It encodes CAISGGGYSEGYTF.

The chain recombines TRBV24-1 with TRBJ2-7; D may match TRBD1 or TRBD2 (6 bases each). Per the germline V gene, CDR1 is KGHDR and CDR2 is SFDVKD. This CDR3 is 13 amino acids long. Trimming cost V 4 bases and J 7 bases, with 13 bases left between them. DNA of the CDR3: TGTGCCACCAGTGACCCCGGGGGCCGGGAGCAGTACTTC. Its protein product is CATSDPGGREQYF.

The chain recombines TRBV30 with TRBJ2-7; 8 bases map to TRBD2. CDR3 length: 14 residues. Germline trimming cut 5 bases from V and 6 bases from J; bases unmatched to any gene: 12. Germline V lookup: CDR1 GTSNPN, CDR2 SVGIG (reference sequence). CDR3 protein: CAWLRLGAGGEQYF. Written as DNA, the CDR3 is TGTGCCTGGCTAAGACTGGGCGCGGGAGGCGAGCAGTACTTC.